This T cell receptor (beta chain) came from a study of T cells in Graves' hyperthyroidism and ophthalmopathy. The germline gives CDR1 MNHEY, CDR2 SMNVEV (reference sequence). Trimming removed 3 bases from V and 0 bases from J, with 12 bases in between. The CDR3 runs to 16 residues. Lactation, pregnancy, other autoimmune disease or uncontrolled infection led to exclusion of patients. This clonotype has at least ten counts. Amplified TCR beta CDR3 regions came from RNA transcripts. The primer set for the first-round RT-PCR of the TCR CDR3 was HTBI. TCRdb called the multiplex PCR reads again in MiXCR, with one record for every CDR3 protein. The sample lists 390,000 or so distinct CDR3 sequences; about 14% were seen once.

Source material: blood. The chain links TRBV27 to TRBJ2-1; D is possibly TRBD1 or TRBD2 (5 bases each). The sequence was obtained from a man between 18 and 29 years old with Graves' ophthalmopathy. CDR3 nucleotide sequence: TGTGCCAGCAGTTTCCGTGGGACCCCCTCCTACAATGAGCAGTTCTTC. It codes for CASSFRGTPSYNEQFF.